This T cell receptor (beta chain) comes out of a study of blood T cells in healthy people across ages. CDR3 size: 15 residues. The germline V gene encodes CDR1 SQVTM and CDR2 ANQGSEA. V dropped 3 bases and J dropped 3; count of bases not matched to a gene: 11. It was with a sample-barcoded 5' primer and a J-beta primer mix that a second PCR of roughly 6 to 12 cycles was run. TCRdb recomputed calls from the 5' RACE reads with MiXCR, one row per CDR3 protein. The sample gives around 1,000,000 distinct CDR3 sequences, roughly a quarter of which show up once; 0.65% to 0.95% is in the top ten. The study drew donors from healthy Caucasian individuals in Russia aged roughly 6 to 90. Each sample had at least 6 million PBMCs isolated. Each sample provided at least 6 micrograms of extracted total RNA. Another study also made use of these data, one on T cells of mothers and their children.

This chain uses TRBV29-1 with TRBJ2-7, with 7 nucleotides matching TRBD1. The sequence was collected from a girl aged 2-9 years in good health. Sequencing input: blood. The CDR3 region is CSVEGQTGSLYEQYF. The CDR3 DNA sequence: TGCAGCGTTGAGGGGCAGACAGGGAGCCTCTACGAGCAGTACTTC.